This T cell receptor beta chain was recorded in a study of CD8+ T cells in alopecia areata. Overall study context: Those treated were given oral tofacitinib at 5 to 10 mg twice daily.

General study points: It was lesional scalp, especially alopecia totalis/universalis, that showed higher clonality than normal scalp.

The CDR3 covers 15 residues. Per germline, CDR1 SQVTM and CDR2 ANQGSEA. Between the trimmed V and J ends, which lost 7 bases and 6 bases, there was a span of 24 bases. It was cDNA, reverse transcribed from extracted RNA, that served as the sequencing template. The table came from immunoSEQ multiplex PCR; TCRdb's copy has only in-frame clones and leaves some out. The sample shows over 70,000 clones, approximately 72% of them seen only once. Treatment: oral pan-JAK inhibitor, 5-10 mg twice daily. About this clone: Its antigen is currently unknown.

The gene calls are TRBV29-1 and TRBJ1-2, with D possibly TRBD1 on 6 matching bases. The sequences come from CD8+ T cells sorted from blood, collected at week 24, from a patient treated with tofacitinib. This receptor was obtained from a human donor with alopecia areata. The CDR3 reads CSAEPDRTFSDGYTF. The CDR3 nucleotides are TGCAGCGCCGAACCCGACAGGACATTTAGCGATGGCTACACCTTC.